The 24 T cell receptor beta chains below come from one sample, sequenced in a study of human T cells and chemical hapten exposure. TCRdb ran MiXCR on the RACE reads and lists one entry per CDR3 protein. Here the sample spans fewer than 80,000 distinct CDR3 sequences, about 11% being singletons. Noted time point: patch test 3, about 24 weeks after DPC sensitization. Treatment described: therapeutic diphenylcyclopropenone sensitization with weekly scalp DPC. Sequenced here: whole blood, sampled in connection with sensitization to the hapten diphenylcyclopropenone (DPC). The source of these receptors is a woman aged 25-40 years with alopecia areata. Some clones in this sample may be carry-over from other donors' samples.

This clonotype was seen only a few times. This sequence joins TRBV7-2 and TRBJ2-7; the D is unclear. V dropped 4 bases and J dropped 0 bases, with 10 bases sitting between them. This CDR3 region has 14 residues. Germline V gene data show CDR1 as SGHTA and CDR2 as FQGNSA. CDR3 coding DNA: TGTGCCAGCAGCTCCGGACCCGACTCCTACGAGCAGTACTTC. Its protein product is CASSSGPDSYEQYF.

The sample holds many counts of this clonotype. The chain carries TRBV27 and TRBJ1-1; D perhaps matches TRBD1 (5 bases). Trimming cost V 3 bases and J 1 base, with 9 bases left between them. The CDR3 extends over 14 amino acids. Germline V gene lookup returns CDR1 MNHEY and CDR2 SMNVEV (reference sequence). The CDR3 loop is CASSLGLPNTEAFF. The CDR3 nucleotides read TGTGCCAGCAGTTTGGGACTGCCGAACACTGAAGCTTTCTTT.

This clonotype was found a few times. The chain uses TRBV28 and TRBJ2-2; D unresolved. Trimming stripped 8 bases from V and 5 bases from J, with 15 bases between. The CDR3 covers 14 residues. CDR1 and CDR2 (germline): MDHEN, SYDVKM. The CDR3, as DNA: TGTGCCAGCGGTGTCCAGTTGAAAACCGGGGAGCTGTTTTTT. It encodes CASGVQLKTGELFF.

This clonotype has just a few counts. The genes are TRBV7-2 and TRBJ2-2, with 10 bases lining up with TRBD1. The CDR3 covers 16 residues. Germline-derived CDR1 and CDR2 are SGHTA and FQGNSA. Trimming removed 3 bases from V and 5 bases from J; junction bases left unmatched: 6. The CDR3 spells CASSFGTGVVTGELFF. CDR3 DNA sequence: TGTGCCAGCAGCTTCGGGACAGGGGTAGTAACCGGGGAGCTGTTTTTT.

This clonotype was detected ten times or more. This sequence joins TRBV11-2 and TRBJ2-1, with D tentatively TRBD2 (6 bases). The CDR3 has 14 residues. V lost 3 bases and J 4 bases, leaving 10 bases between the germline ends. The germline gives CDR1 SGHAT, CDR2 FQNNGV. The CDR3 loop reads CASSFGRSYNEQFF. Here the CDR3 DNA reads TGTGCCAGCAGCTTCGGGAGATCGTACAATGAGCAGTTCTTC.

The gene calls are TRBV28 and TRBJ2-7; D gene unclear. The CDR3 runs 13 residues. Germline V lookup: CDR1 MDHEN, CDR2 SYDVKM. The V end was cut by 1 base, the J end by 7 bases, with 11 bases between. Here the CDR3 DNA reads TGTGCCAGCAGTTTATCAGTTTCTCAGGAGCAGTACTTC. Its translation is CASSLSVSQEQYF. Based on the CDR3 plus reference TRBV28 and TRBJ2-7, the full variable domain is DVKVTQSSRYLVKRTGEKVFLECVQDMDHENMFWYRQDPGLGLRLIYFSYDVKMKEKGDIPEGYSVSREKKERFSLILESASTNQTSMYLCASSLSVSQEQYFGPGTRLTVT.

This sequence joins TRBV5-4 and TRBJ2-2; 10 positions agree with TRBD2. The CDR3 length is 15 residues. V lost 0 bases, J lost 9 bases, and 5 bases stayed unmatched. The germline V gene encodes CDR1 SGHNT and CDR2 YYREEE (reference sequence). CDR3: CASSLGAGGPRELFF. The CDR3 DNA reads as TGTGCCAGCAGCTTGGGAGCGGGGGGGCCCCGGGAGCTGTTTTTT. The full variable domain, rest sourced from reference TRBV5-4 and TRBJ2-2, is ETGVTQSPTHLIKTRGQQVTLRCSSQSGHNTVSWYQQALGQGPQFIFQYYREEENGRGNFPPRFSGLQFPNYSSELNVNALELDDSALYLCASSLGAGGPRELFFGEGSRLTVL.

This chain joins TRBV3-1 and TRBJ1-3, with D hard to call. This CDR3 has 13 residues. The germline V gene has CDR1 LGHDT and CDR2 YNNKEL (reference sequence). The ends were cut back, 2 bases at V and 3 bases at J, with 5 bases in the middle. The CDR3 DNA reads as TGTGCCAGCAGCCAAACCGGTGGAAACACCATATATTTT. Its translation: CASSQTGGNTIYF.

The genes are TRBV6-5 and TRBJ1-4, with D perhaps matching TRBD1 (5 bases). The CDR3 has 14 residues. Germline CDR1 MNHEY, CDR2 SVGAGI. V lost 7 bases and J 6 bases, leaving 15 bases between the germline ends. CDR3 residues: CASTPGGSDEKLFF. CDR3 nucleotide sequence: TGTGCCAGCACCCCTGGGGGAAGCGATGAAAAACTGTTTTTT.

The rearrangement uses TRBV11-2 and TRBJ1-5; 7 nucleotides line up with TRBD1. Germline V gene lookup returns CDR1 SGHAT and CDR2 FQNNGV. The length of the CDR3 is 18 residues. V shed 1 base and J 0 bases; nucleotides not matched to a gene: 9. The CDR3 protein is CASSLGQGQRDSNQPQHF. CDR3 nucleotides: TGTGCCAGCAGCTTAGGACAGGGCCAAAGGGATAGCAATCAGCCCCAGCATTTT.

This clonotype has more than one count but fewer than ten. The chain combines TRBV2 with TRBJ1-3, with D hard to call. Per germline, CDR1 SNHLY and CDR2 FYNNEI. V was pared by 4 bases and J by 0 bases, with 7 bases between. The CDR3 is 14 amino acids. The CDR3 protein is CASSGPISGNTIYF. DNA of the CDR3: TGTGCCAGCAGTGGACCGATCTCTGGAAACACCATATATTTT. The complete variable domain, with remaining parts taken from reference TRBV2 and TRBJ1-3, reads EPEVTQTPSHQVTQMGQEVILRCVPISNHLYFYWYRQILGQKVEFLVSFYNNEISEKSEIFDDQFSVERPDGSNFTLKIRSTKLEDSAMYFCASSGPISGNTIYFGEGSWLTVV.

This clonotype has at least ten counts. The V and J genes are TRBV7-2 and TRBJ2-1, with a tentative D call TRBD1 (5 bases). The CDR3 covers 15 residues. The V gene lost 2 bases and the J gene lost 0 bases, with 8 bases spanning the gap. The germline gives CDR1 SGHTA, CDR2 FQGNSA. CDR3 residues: CASSLQGSSYNEQFF. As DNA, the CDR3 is TGTGCCAGCAGCTTACAGGGAAGCTCCTACAATGAGCAGTTCTTC.

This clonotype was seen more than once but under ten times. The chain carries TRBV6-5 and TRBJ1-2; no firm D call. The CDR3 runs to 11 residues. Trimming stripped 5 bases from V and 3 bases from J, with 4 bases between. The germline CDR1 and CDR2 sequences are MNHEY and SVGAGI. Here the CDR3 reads CASSGDYGYTF. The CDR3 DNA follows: TGTGCCAGCAGTGGGGACTATGGCTACACCTTC.

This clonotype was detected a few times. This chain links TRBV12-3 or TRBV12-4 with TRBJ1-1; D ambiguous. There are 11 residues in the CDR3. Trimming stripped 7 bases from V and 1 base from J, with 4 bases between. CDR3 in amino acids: CASKQNTEAFF. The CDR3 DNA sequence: TGTGCCAGCAAACAGAACACTGAAGCTTTCTTT.

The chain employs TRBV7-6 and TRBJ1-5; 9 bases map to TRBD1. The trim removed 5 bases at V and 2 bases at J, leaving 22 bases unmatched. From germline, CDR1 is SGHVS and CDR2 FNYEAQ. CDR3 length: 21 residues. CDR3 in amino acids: CASSPSEGTGPHQVGNQPQHF. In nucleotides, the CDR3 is TGTGCCAGCAGCCCATCTGAGGGGACAGGGCCCCACCAGGTTGGCAATCAGCCCCAGCATTTT.

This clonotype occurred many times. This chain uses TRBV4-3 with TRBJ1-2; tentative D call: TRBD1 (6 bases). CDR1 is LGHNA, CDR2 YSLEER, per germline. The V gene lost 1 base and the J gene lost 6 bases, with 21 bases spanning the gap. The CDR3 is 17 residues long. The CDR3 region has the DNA TGCGCCAGCAGCCAAGCTCCCGGAGGGGGAATAGGAGATGGCTACACCTTC. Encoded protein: CASSQAPGGGIGDGYTF.

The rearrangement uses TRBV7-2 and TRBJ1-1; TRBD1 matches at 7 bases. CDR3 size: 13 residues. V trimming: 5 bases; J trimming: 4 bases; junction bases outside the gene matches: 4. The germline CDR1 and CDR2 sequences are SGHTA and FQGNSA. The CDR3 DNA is TGTGCCAGCAGCCAGGGGGTTTCCACTGAAGCTTTCTTT. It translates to CASSQGVSTEAFF.

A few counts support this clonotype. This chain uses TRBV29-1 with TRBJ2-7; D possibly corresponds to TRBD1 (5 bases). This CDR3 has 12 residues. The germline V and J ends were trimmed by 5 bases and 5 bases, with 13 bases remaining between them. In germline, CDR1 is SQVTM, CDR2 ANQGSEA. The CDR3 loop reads CSVFLWGDEQYF. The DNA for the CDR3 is TGCAGCGTTTTTCTTTGGGGCGACGAGCAGTACTTC.

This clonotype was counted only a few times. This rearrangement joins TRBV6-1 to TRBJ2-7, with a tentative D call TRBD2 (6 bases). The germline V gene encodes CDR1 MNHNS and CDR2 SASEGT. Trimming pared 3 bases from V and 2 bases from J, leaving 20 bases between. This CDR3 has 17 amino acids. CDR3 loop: CASSDKGSTSRAYEQYF. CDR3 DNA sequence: TGTGCCAGCAGTGATAAGGGGTCAACTAGCAGAGCCTACGAGCAGTACTTC.

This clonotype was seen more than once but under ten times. CDR3 DNA sequence: TGCGCCAGCAGCTCGGGACAGGCCGATACGCAGTATTTT. This gives the protein CASSSGQADTQYF. The chain combines TRBV5-1 with TRBJ2-3, with TRBD1 matching over 8 bases. Germline V gene lookup returns CDR1 SGHRS and CDR2 YFSETQ. The junction had 3 bases not matched to a gene; V was cut back by 3 bases and J by 6 bases. The CDR3 totals 13 residues. The full variable domain, completed using reference TRBV5-1 and TRBJ2-3, is KAGVTQTPRYLIKTRGQQVTLSCSPISGHRSVSWYQQTPGQGLQFLFEYFSETQRNKGNFPGRFSGRQFSNSRSEMNVSTLELGDSALYLCASSSGQADTQYFGPGTRLTVL.

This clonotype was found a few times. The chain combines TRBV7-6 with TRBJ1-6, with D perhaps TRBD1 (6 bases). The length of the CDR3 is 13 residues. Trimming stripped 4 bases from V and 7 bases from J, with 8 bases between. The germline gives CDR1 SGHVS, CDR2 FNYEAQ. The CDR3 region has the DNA TGTGCCAGCAGCTCCACAGGGAATTCACCCCTCCACTTT. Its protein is CASSSTGNSPLHF.

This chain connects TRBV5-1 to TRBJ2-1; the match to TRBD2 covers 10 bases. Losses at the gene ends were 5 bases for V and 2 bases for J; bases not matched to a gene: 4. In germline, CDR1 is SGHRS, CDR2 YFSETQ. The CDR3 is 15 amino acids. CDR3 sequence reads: CASSYSGGTYNEQFF. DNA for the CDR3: TGCGCCAGCAGTTATAGCGGGGGGACCTACAATGAGCAGTTCTTC.

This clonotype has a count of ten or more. CDR3 amino acids: CSVEGLAGRETQYF. CDR3 bases: TGCAGCGTTGAAGGACTAGCGGGGAGGGAGACCCAGTACTTC. The gene calls are TRBV29-1 and TRBJ2-5, with 11 positions matching TRBD2. This CDR3 is built from 14 residues. V dropped 1 base and J dropped 5; count of bases not matched to a gene: 3. Germline V CDR1 and CDR2: SQVTM, ANQGSEA. The full variable domain, its missing parts supplied by reference TRBV29-1 and TRBJ2-5, is SAVISQKPSRDICQRGTSLTIQCQVDSQVTMMFWYRQQPGQSLTLIATANQGSEATYESGFVIDKFPISRPNLTFSTLTVSNMSPEDSSIYLCSVEGLAGRETQYFGPGTRLLVL.

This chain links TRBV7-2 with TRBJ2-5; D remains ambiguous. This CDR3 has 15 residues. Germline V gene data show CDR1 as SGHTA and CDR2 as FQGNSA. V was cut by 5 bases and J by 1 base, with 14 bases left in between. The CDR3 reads CASSRTLASQETQYF. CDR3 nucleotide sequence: TGTGCCAGCAGCCGCACCTTGGCTTCCCAAGAGACCCAGTACTTC.